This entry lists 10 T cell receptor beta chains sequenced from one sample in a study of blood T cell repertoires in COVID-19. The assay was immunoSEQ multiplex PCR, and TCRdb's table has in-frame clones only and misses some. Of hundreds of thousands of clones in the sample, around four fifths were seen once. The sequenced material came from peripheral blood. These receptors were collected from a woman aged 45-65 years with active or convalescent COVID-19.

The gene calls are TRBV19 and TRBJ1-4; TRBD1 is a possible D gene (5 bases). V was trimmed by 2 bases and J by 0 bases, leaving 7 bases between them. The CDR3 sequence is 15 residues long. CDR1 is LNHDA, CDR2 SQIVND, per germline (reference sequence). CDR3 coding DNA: TGTGCCAGTAGTATATCAGGGTCAACTAATGAAAAACTGTTTTTT. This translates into CASSISGSTNEKLFF.

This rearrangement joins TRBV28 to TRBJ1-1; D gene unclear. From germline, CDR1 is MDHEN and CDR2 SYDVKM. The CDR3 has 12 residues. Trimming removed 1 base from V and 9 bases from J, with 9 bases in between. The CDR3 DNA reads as TGTGCCAGCAGTTTATATCCCAGTCAAGCTTTCTTT. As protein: CASSLYPSQAFF.

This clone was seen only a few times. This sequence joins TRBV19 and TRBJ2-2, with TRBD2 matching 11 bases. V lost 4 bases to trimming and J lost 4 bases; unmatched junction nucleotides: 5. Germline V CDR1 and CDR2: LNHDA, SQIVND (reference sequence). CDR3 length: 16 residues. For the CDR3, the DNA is TGTGCCAGTAGTACACTAGCGGGAGCCTTCACCGGGGAGCTGTTTTTT. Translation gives CASSTLAGAFTGELFF.

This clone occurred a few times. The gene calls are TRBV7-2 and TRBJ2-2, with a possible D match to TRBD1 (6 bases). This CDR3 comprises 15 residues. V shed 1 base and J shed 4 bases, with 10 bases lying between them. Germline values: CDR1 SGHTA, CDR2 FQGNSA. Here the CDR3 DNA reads TGTGCCAGCAGCTTAGACAGGGTTGGCACCGGGGAGCTGTTTTTT. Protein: CASSLDRVGTGELFF.

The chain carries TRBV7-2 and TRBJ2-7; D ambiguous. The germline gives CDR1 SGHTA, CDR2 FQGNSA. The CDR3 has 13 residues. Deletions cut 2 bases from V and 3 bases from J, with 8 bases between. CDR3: CASSLYLNYEQYF. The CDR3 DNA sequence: TGTGCCAGCAGCTTATACTTAAACTACGAGCAGTACTTC.

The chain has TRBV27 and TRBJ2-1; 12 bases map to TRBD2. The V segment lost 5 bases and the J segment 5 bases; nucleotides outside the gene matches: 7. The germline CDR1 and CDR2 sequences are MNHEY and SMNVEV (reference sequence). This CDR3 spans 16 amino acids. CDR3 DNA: TGTGCCAGCAGTGCCGGGACTAGCGGGCGACACAATGAGCAGTTCTTC. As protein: CASSAGTSGRHNEQFF.

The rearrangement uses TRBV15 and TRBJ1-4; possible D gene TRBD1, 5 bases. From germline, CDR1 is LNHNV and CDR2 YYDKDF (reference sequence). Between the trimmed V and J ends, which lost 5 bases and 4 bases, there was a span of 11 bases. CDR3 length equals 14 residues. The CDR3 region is CATSVSGVNEKLFF. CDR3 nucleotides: TGTGCCACCAGCGTTTCGGGGGTTAATGAAAAACTGTTTTTT.

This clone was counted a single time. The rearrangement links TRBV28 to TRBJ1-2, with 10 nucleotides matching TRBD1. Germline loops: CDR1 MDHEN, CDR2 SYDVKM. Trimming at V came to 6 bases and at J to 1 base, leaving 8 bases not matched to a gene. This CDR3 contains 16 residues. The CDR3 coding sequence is TGTGCCAGCAGCTCCCCCCGGACAGGGGGTAACTATGGCTACACCTTC. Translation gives CASSSPRTGGNYGYTF.

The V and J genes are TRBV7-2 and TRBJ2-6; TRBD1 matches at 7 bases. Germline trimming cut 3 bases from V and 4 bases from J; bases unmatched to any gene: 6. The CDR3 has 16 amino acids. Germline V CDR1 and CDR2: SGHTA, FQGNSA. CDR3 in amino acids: CASSFRTGAGANVLTF. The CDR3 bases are TGTGCCAGCAGCTTCCGAACAGGGGCAGGGGCCAACGTCCTGACTTTC.

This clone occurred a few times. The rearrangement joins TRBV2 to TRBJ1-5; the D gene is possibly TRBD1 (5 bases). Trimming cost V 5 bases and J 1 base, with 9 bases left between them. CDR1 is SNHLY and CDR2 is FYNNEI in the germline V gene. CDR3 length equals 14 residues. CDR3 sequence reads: CASSPDTSNQPQHF. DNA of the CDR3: TGTGCCAGCAGTCCGGACACGAGCAATCAGCCCCAGCATTTT.